This T cell receptor beta chain was retrieved from a study of cytomegalovirus exposure and HLA in healthy donors (dated by TCRdb to the late 2010s). For the study in its entirety: An earlier analysis of approximately 590 of the donors reported more than 250 Gb of sequence data and 117 million unique TCR beta sequences from some 180 million T cells. Of the 398 genotyped donors, 65% to 90% were placed in the genetic ancestry cluster associated with self-reported Caucasian donors. Alongside the repertoire data, information on donor age, sex, ethnicity and CMV serostatus was compiled. The study aimed to test whether cataloging public T cell receptors could reveal signatures of past pathogen exposure. To decide whether each TCR beta V gene segment behaved as functional or pseudogenic, an earlier analysis of fewer than 750 of the donors relied on high-throughput TCR beta sequencing. HLA typing covered class I and class II loci at four-digit resolution. Typing coverage varied by locus: about 620-630 donors for A, B, C, DRB1 and DQB1; roughly 510 for DQA1; some 610 for DPA1; roughly 450 for DPB1. All discovery cohort repertoires had been generated on a single sequencing platform. High-throughput TCR immunosequencing, statistical association of individual TCRs with disease status, and machine learning were combined to predict cytomegalovirus infection status. A later analysis re-analyzed previously published TCR beta repertoires from 600 to 850 donors and added high-resolution HLA genotyping to study TCR occurrence patterns. An early release that covered roughly 600 HLA-typed donors contained approximately 300 gigabases of sequencing data and roughly 84 million unique TCR sequences. Rather than drawing on any new phenotypic data, the later analysis identified candidate immune exposures from TCR beta sequences and the way those sequences occurred across donors. A separate validation cohort of more than 100 different subjects was used in addition to the roughly 670-subject first cohort. The T cell repertoires of 666 subjects were profiled by immunosequencing and related to cytomegalovirus serostatus. About 5 DR-DQ haplotypes were handled as single units for association and clustering, since linkage in the cohort was strong. Across some 400 genotyped donors of the cohort, an average of about 240,000 unique TCR beta nucleotide sequences per donor were sequenced, and 15% to 20% of those sequences were non-productive. In a later genetic analysis, genome-wide SNP genotypes for about 65% of the 666 donors were used, and that subset was treated as a discovery cohort. Points the paper makes about the study in general: Roughly uniform sequencing depth across donors was assumed in presence/absence analyses, although this assumption may not hold. A later analysis reported that several top co-occurrence clusters appeared linked to parvovirus B19, influenza, CMV and Epstein-Barr virus. In a later analysis, most CMV-associated TCR beta chains were found to appear HLA-restricted, with HLA associations seemingly driven largely by CMV exposure. A further reported finding was that TCR beta sequences accurately predicted the HLA-A and HLA-B alleles for most subjects in the first cohort. In a later genetic analysis, fewer N-insertions in productive TCRs were reported among donors in an Asian-associated ancestry cluster than the roughly 710-donor mean. The earlier analysis of nearly 600 of the donors excluded some 16 rarely observed V segments, including chromosome 9 orphons, because counts were too low. Linkage disequilibrium might explain the correlated functional status among segregating V segments, but an unknown experimental factor could not be ruled out. Only TCR beta chains were sequenced in this cohort, and the absence of alpha or paired-chain data limited detectable features. In vitro tests confirmed that a few of the cytomegalovirus-associated TCR beta chains recognize cytomegalovirus antigens. The authors suggested that the approach could potentially be extended to other disease states and immunological phenotypes. A cluster of highly shared sequence variants was judged likely to be a technical artifact of the sequencing pipeline. Specific HLA alleles were associated with more than 15,000 TCR beta sequences at a false discovery rate of 0.05 in a later analysis. In a later analysis, HLA-associated TCR beta chains were found to be more clonally expanded and to have lower generation probabilities than equally common non-associated chains. A later genetic analysis associated a missense DCLRE1C variant with V-gene and J-gene trimming of TCR beta chains, and an independent cohort replicated the association. The classifier was reported to diagnose cytomegalovirus status with high specificity and sensitivity in both the original and validation cohorts. Some IMGT-functional V segments, including TRBV6-2 and TRBV6-3, could not be distinguished by the 87-base-pair reads and were therefore excluded. Because HLA typing was unavailable for some donors at each locus, only the typed subset was used in association tests. In a later analysis, TCR association rates were found to vary across HLA loci, with the most associated TCRs seen for DRB1 alleles and the fewest for HLA-C alleles. For the cohort, immune exposure information was limited to CMV serostatus. Most TCR sequences were seen in very few donors, while some public TCRs were found in many individuals. Assigning TCR associations to individual alleles was difficult when HLA alleles, especially DR and DQ, strongly co-occurred. In an earlier analysis of about 550 of the donors, most TCR beta V segments were observed in productive rearrangements about 90% or about 30% of the time, broadly matching IMGT annotations. The study listed 164 TCR beta chains as associated with cytomegalovirus.

Library creation used the immunoSEQ multiplex PCR assay. A mixture of 60 forward primers for TCR Vbeta segments and 13 reverse primers for TCR Jbeta segments was used in the multiplex PCR. A multiplex PCR assay on genomic DNA amplified the CDR3 region of rearranged TCR beta genes. The amplified TCR beta libraries were sequenced on the Illumina HiSeq System as 87-base-pair reads. Per the original workflow: Across the 700 or so repertoires, a later analysis counted tens of millions of unique TCR beta chains, 9.5 million to 13 million of which were shared by at least two donors. Raw reads were error-corrected and collapsed into unique sequences with a nearest-neighbor algorithm that merged closely related sequences to remove PCR and sequencing errors. To assign V, D and J gene segments, CDR3 sequences were aligned to IMGT reference sequences. For a sequence to be retained, a match of at least six nucleotides was required to both a V gene segment and a J gene segment. A rearrangement counted as productive if the CDR3 had no stop codons and remained in frame with V and J, and every other rearrangement counted as non-productive. CDR3 was defined according to IMGT convention as the region running from the second conserved V-encoded cysteine to the conserved J-encoded phenylalanine. The earlier analysis of some 580 of the donors excluded any sequence lacking an unambiguous match to a single V gene segment. An earlier analysis of 587 of the donors classified V segments as functional when productive rearrangements were above 56.7% and as segregating when the standard deviation between donors was above 5%. A statistical classification framework was built to diagnose cytomegalovirus status from the catalog of TCR beta chain sequences. A later analysis assigned V and J genes by comparing TCR nucleotide sequences with IMGT/GENE-DB human TR gene sequences. The TCRdist pipeline was used in a later analysis to assign CDR3 sequences and most-parsimonious VDJ recombination scenarios. In a later analysis, each TCR beta chain was defined by its CDR3 amino acid sequence together with its V-gene family, and reads lacking a unique V-gene family were excluded. A later analysis removed 592 highly shared, low-generation-probability nucleotide sequences to deal with suspected cross-contamination and a sequencing artifact. In a later analysis, a clonal expansion index for each public chain was calculated from normalized within-repertoire ranks of inferred template counts. A later analysis computed generation probabilities with a VDJ recombination model fitted to out-of-frame rearrangements, and checked the results against IGoR. In a later analysis, hypergeometric tests were used to score TCR-TCR, TCR-HLA and TCR-CMV co-occurrence, with a repertoire-size bias correction applied to TCR pairs. To estimate false discovery rates, a later analysis permuted the HLA or CMV assignments 20 times. In a later analysis, co-occurring TCRs were grouped using DBSCAN, and TCRdist sequence similarity was added for clustering within HLA-allele-positive subsets. Repertoires with fewer than 30,000 or more than 120,000 public chains were left out of co-occurrence clustering, as were five repertoires with anomalous nucleotide sharing. TCRdb retrieved this table from immuneACCESS and kept in-frame rearrangements only. Not all clones are present; in checked studies, unresolved V genes account for under half, and no reason is known for the remainder. That table furnishes V, J and clone size, whereas the DNA furnished D and trimming. The sample profile shows some 90,000 clones; approximately 80% of them were found once. Of the sample, 20% to 25% is held by the ten largest clones.

CDR1 and CDR2 were assigned from the germline V gene as MNHEY and SVGAGI. The CDR3 spans 13 residues, from the cysteine through the phenylalanine. CDR3 DNA is the only sequence kept; it has 39 bases, read in frame from the first base. V is pruned by 6 bases and J by 4 bases, leaving 5 bases of the junction without a gene match. Notes on this clone: Its antigen is currently not known. Per-nucleotide qualities are absent, and no much larger clonotype sits a single base away.

The cohort consisted of fewer than 700 healthy bone marrow donors. At the time of sampling, every cohort member was nominally healthy, though immune exposures that went unrecorded were likely present. The donor tested CMV seropositive and was one of the 289 seropositive cohort members. A peripheral blood sample was provided by each donor, and peripheral blood mononuclear cells were used for TCR beta sequencing. The Qiagen DNeasy Blood Extraction Kit was used to extract genomic DNA from the blood cell samples. Sequencing used PBMCs. The chain couples TRBV6-5 to TRBJ1-1; the junction holds 7 bases that match TRBD1. The sequence came from a woman aged 45 to 65 in good health and CMV-seropositive. CDR3 loop: CASRSGTVTEAFF. The sequence in DNA is TGTGCCAGCAGGTCCGGGACAGTCACTGAAGCTTTCTTT.